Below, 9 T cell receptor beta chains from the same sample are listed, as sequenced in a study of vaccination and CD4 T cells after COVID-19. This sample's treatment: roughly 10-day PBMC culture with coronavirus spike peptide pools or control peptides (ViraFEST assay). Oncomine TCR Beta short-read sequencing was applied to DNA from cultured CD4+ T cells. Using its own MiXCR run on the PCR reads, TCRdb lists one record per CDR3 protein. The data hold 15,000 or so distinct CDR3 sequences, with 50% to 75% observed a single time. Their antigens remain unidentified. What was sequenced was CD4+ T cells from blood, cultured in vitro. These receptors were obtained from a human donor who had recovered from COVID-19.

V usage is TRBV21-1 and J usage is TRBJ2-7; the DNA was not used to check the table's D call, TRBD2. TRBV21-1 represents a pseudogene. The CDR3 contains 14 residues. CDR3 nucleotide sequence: TGTGCCAGCAGCAAGGGGACTGAGACCTACGAGCAGTACTTC. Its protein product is CASSKGTETYEQYF.

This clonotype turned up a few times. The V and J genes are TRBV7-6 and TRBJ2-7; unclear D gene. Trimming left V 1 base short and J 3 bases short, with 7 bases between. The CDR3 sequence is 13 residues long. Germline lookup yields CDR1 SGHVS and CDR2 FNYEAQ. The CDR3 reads CASSLGAVYEQYF. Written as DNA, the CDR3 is TGTGCCAGCAGCTTAGGCGCAGTCTACGAGCAGTACTTC.

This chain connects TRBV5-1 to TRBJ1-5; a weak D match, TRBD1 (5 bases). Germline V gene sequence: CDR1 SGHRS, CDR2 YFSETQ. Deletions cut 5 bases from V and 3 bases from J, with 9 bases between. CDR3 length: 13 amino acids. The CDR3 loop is CASRQDPNQPQHF. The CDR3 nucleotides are TGCGCCAGCAGACAGGACCCCAATCAGCCCCAGCATTTT.

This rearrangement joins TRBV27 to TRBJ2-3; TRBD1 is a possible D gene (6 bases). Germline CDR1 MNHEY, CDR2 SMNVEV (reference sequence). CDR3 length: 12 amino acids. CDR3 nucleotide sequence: TGTGCGCCGGGACACTGCACAGATACGCAGTATTTT. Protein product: CAPGHCTDTQYF.

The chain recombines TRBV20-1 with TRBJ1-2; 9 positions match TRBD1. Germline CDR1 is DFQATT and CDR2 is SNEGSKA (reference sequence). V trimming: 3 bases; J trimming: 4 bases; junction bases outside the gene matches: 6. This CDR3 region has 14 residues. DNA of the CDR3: TGCAGTGCTAGGAACAGGGGGCAGGGCTATGGCTACACCTTC. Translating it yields CSARNRGQGYGYTF.

The chain's CDR3 is CASSLGPGYNEQFF. CDR3 nucleotide sequence: TGTGCCAGCAGCTTAGGCCCAGGTTACAATGAGCAGTTCTTC. The chain employs TRBV7-6 and TRBJ2-1; D is uncertain. Germline CDR1 reads SGHVS; CDR2 reads FNYEAQ. This CDR3 is 14 amino acids long. Trimming removed 1 base at V and 4 bases at J, with 8 bases between.

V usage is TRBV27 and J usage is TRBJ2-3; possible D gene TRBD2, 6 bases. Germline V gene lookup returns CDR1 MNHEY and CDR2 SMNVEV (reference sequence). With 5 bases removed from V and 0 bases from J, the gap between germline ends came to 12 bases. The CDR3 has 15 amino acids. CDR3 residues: CASSRPGLSTDTQYF. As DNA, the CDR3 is TGTGCCAGCAGTAGACCGGGACTGAGCACAGATACGCAGTATTTT.

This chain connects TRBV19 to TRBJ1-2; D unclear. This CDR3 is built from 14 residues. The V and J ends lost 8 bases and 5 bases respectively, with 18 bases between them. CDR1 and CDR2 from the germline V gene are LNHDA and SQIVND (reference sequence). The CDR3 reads CASRSRWVGYGYTF. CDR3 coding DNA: TGTGCCAGTCGTAGTAGGTGGGTCGGGTATGGCTACACCTTC.

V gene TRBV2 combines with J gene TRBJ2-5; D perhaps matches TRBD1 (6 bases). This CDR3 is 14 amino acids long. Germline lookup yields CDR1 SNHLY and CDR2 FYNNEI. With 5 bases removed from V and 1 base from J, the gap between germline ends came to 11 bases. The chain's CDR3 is CASSYRVAQETQYF. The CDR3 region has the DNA TGTGCCAGCAGTTACAGGGTGGCCCAAGAGACCCAGTACTTC.